Described below is a single TCR beta chain sequence and its context. The sample belongs to a study of cytomegalovirus exposure and HLA in healthy donors. PCR was performed using 60 Vbeta and 13 Jbeta primers. Only in-frame clones appear in the TCRdb table, and some are missing; sequencing was by immunoSEQ multiplex PCR. The sample table includes 87,000 or so clones. This sequence was found in a man aged 45-60 years in good health and CMV-seropositive. The specimen was PBMCs.

CDR3 residues: CASSPPGQGVVQTQYF. The DNA for the CDR3 is TGTGCCAGCTCACCCCCGGGACAGGGAGTCGTACAGACCCAGTACTTC. This chain connects TRBV18 to TRBJ2-5, with 9 bases fitting TRBD1. The CDR3 has 16 residues. V was pared by 3 bases and J by 6 bases, with 11 bases of the junction left unmatched. In germline, CDR1 is KGHSH, CDR2 LQKENI.